This TCR beta chain was sequenced during a study of cytomegalovirus exposure and HLA in healthy donors. Study-wide findings and caveats: The study dropped some indistinguishable V segments, TRBV6-2 and TRBV6-3 among them. Common viral pathogens were later found to be apparently linked to several of the most significant clusters. Rare TCR sequences predominated, though certain public TCRs were found in many donors.

Deletions cut 0 bases from V and 2 bases from J, with 8 bases between. Germline loops: CDR1 MNHEY, CDR2 SVGAGI. The CDR3 runs to 14 residues. The PCR made use of 60 Vbeta and 13 Jbeta primers. The table came from immunoSEQ multiplex PCR; TCRdb's copy has only in-frame clones and leaves some out. This sample has approximately 190,000 clones; 70% occur once, and the top ten carry about 3%. About this clone itself: What it binds is unknown.

Nominal health characterized the donors when sampled, though unrecorded immune exposures were likely. The TCR originated in a man aged 35 to 55 in good health and CMV-seropositive. The chain carries TRBV6-5 and TRBJ2-7; D is unclear. Sequenced material: PBMCs. As DNA, the CDR3 is TGTGCCAGCAGTTACTCCGGCACTACCTACGAGCAGTACTTC. This codes for CASSYSGTTYEQYF.